The text below deals with one TCR beta chain. The sample holds one count of this clonotype. Its antigen is still unknown. No qualities accompany the bases; no much larger clone lies one base away. One read represents weak support. This record comes from a study of breast tumors, draining lymph nodes, adjacent tissues (dated by TCRdb to 2016 to 2018). About the investigation overall: TCR beta repertoires were compared across tumor, adjacent nontumor tissue and axillary lymph nodes obtained from breast cancer patients. In human breast cancer, the study set out to evaluate how tumor, surrounding tissue and draining lymph node repertoires relate to one another and whether T cells may move between these sites. The research as a whole found: Rather than being directly demonstrated, the conclusion that tumor T cells originate in lymph nodes was presented as consistent with a hypothesis. Tumor T-cell repertoires showed less diversity than lymph node repertoires and more diversity than nontumor tissue repertoires, and tumor T-cell repertoires showed preferential V and J gene usage. Tumor and nontumor tissue repertoires were significantly more similar in luminal-like than in basal-like breast cancer. The data were judged consistent with most tumor T cells deriving from the lymph node and then expanding within tumor tissue.

Lymph node samples came from the axillary draining lymph nodes of breast cancer patients. Data came from an Illumina HiSeq 2000. TCR beta chain libraries were generated through multiplex PCR amplification. The amplified TCR beta chain products were analyzed by high-throughput sequencing. Using fastp at Q25 and MiXCR, TCRdb reprocessed the public reads and kept productive beta chains. Each CDR3 protein gets just one entry, which takes the most common genes and DNA from the rows behind it. Recorded for this sample are about 80,000 distinct CDR3 sequences; under 25% of them occurred a single time. About 2.5% of the sample is taken by the ten largest. Between the V and J ends, shortened by 4 bases and 0 bases respectively, the junction contains 18 bases. The CDR3, from cysteine to phenylalanine, totals 17 residues. Just CDR3 DNA is preserved here, 51 bases in frame from base 1. According to the germline V gene (reference sequence), CDR1 reads MNHEY and CDR2 reads SMNVEV.

Sequencing used axillary lymph node tissue. The TCR was taken from a female donor with breast cancer. Some clones in this sample may be carry-over from other donors' samples. The chain employs TRBV27 and TRBJ1-2; the best D guess is TRBD1, with 6 bases matching. Here the CDR3 is given as CASSSRGGLQTNYGYTF. The nucleotide sequence is given as TGTGCCAGCAGTTCCAGGGGAGGCCTACAAACTAACTATGGCTACACCTTC.